This T cell receptor (beta chain) is drawn from a study of blood T cell repertoires in COVID-19. Source study methods: Quantification of nucleated cells was approximated via reference gene primer amplification. Using immunoSEQ multiplex PCR, the repertoire was profiled, and TCRdb retains in-frame clones only, with some absent. The V and J calls and clone size come from that table; D and trimming were worked out from the DNA. The profile shows 400,000 to 450,000 clones, about 89% of them singletons. The ends lost 7 bases at V and 7 bases at J; junction bases unmatched: 5. The CDR3 spans 12 residues. Germline V gene lookup returns CDR1 MNHEY and CDR2 SVGAGI. Followed longitudinally, the Seattle patients had been enrolled during active infection.

Sample: peripheral blood. The source of this sequence is a middle-aged woman with COVID-19, enrolled during active disease. The V call is TRBV6-5, the J call TRBJ1-2; 8 bases agree with TRBD1. CDR3 sequence: CASTQGAFGYTF. Written as DNA, the CDR3 is TGTGCCAGCACCCAGGGGGCTTTTGGCTACACCTTC.